A single sample gave rise to the 6 T cell receptor beta chains below, sequenced in a study of blood T cell repertoires in COVID-19. Assay used: immunoSEQ multiplex PCR; TCRdb lists only in-frame clones, some missing. The sample consists of 220,000 or so clones, about 81% of them appearing once. The sample was peripheral blood. The origin of the receptors is a woman aged 80 or older with COVID-19, enrolled during active disease.

In this sample, this clone turned up once. The rearrangement joins TRBV27 to TRBJ1-1, with D perhaps TRBD1 (5 bases). Germline lookup yields CDR1 MNHEY and CDR2 SMNVEV (reference sequence). With 1 base removed from V and 6 bases from J, the gap between germline ends came to 18 bases. There are 16 residues in the CDR3. CDR3 nucleotides: TGTGCCAGCAGTTTATTCGGGACCGTTGGGGGGTCTGAAGCTTTCTTT. It encodes CASSLFGTVGGSEAFF.

This clone was seen a single time. This sequence joins TRBV5-1 and TRBJ2-3, with 8 bases aligning to TRBD2. The V and J ends lost 4 bases and 3 bases, in that order; junction bases with no gene match: 10. This CDR3 is 16 amino acids long. The germline gives CDR1 SGHRS, CDR2 YFSETQ. The CDR3 nucleotides read TGCGCCAGCAGCCCCCTCAGCGGGGGAGGGACAGATACGCAGTATTTT. Amino acid sequence: CASSPLSGGGTDTQYF. The whole variable domain, filled in from reference TRBV5-1 and TRBJ2-3, reads KAGVTQTPRYLIKTRGQQVTLSCSPISGHRSVSWYQQTPGQGLQFLFEYFSETQRNKGNFPGRFSGRQFSNSRSEMNVSTLELGDSALYLCASSPLSGGGTDTQYFGPGTRLTVL.

This chain links TRBV5-1 with TRBJ1-1; maybe TRBD1 (6 bases). The germline gives CDR1 SGHRS, CDR2 YFSETQ. The V gene lost 0 bases and the J gene lost 8 bases, with 14 bases spanning the gap. The CDR3 length is 14 residues. The CDR3 coding sequence is TGCGCCAGCAGCTTGGAAGGGGGAGACGGCGAAGCTTTCTTT. Encoded protein: CASSLEGGDGEAFF.

The rearrangement links TRBV28 to TRBJ2-3, with D perhaps TRBD2 (7 bases). Germline assignment: CDR1 MDHEN and CDR2 SYDVKM. V was trimmed by 6 bases and J by 4 bases, leaving 23 bases between them. CDR3 length: 17 residues. The chain's CDR3 is CASSPVWGGLGADTQYF. CDR3 coding DNA: TGTGCCAGCAGCCCCGTGTGGGGGGGGCTGGGAGCAGATACGCAGTATTTT.

This chain uses TRBV5-1 with TRBJ2-5; 14 bases are a match to TRBD2. From germline, CDR1 is SGHRS and CDR2 YFSETQ. Trimming removed 0 bases from V and 1 base from J; junction bases left unmatched: 2. The CDR3 runs 17 residues. CDR3 region: CASSLAGTSGGQETQYF. CDR3 nucleotides: TGCGCCAGCAGCTTGGCCGGGACTAGCGGGGGCCAAGAGACCCAGTACTTC.

The chain is built from TRBV30 and TRBJ2-7; D possibly corresponds to TRBD2 (7 bases). The germline V gene has CDR1 GTSNPN and CDR2 SVGIG (reference sequence). The CDR3 covers 18 residues. V was clipped by 5 bases and J by 1 base, with 27 bases between them. The CDR3 sequence: CAWAGTRFEKGGSYEQYF. The CDR3 bases are TGTGCCTGGGCTGGAACGAGGTTCGAGAAGGGGGGGTCCTACGAGCAGTACTTC. Full variable domain (rest looked up from reference TRBV30 and TRBJ2-7): SQTIHQWPATLVQPVGSPLSLECTVEGTSNPNLYWYRQAAGRGLQLLFYSVGIGQISSEVPQNLSASRPQDRQFILSSKKLLLSDSGFYLCAWAGTRFEKGGSYEQYFGPGTRLTVT.